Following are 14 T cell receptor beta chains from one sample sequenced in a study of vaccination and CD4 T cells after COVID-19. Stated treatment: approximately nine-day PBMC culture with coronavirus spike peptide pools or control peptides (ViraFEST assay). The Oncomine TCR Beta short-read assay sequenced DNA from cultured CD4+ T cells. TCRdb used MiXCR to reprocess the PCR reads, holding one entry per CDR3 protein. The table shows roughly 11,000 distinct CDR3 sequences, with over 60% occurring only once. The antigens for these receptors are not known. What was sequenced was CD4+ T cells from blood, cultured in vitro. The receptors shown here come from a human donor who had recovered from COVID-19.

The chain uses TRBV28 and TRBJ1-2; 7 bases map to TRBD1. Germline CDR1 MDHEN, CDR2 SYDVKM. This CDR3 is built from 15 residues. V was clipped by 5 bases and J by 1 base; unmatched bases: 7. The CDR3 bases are TGTGCCAGCAGTCGGCGAGGGGGCTTTAACTATGGCTACACCTTC. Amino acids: CASSRRGGFNYGYTF.

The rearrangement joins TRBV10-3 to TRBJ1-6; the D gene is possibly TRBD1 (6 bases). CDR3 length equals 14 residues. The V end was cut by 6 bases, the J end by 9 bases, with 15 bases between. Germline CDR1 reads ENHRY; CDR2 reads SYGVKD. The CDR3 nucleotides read TGTGCCATCAGGGACAGTTTATTTCGTTCACCCCTCCACTTT. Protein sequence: CAIRDSLFRSPLHF.

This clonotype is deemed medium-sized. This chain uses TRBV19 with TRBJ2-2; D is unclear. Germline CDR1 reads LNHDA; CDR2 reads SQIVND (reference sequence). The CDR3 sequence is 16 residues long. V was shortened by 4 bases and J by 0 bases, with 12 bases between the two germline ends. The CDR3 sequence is CASSNRHPANTGELFF. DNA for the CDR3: TGTGCCAGTAGTAACCGACATCCAGCGAACACCGGGGAGCTGTTTTTT.

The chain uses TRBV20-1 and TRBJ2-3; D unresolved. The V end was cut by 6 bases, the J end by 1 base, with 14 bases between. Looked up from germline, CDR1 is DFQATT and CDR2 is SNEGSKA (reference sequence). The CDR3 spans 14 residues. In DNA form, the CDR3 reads TGCAGTGCCGACGCCGGTCGGGGCACAGATACGCAGTATTTT. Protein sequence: CSADAGRGTDTQYF.

CDR3 sequence (DNA): TGTGCCAGCAGTTTAACAGCCTACAATGAGCAGTTCTTC. It is translated as CASSLTAYNEQFF. The J gene is TRBJ2-1, the V gene TRBV12-3 or TRBV12-4; no definite D call. This CDR3 is built from 13 residues. Between the trimmed V and J ends, which lost 2 bases and 2 bases, there was a span of 4 bases.

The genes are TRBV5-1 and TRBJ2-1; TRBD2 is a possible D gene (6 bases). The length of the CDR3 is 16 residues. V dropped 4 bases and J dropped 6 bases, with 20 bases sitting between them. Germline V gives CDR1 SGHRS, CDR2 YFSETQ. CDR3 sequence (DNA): TGCGCCAGCAGCGGAGGGGTAGGGGTGCCCTCCAATGAGCAGTTCTTC. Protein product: CASSGGVGVPSNEQFF.

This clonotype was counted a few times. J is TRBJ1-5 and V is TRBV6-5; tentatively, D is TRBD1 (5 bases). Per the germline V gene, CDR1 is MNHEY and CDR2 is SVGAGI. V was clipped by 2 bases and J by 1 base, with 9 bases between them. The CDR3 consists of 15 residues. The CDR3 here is CASSYRGGSNQPQHF. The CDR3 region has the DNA TGTGCCAGCAGTTACCGCGGGGGAAGCAATCAGCCCCAGCATTTT.

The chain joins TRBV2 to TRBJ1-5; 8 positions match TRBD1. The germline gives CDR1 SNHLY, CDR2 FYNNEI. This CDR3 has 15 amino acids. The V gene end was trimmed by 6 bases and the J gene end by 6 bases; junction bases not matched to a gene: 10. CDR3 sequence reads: CASRAGQGRGQPQHF. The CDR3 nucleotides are TGTGCCAGCAGGGCCGGACAGGGTAGAGGTCAGCCCCAGCATTTT.

The CDR3 DNA reads TGTGCCAGCAGCTCCAACCCGGACAGGGAATATGGCTACACCTTC. Its protein product is CASSSNPDREYGYTF. V usage is TRBV27 and J usage is TRBJ1-2, with 8 bases fitting TRBD1. The CDR3 is 15 residues long. V lost 6 bases, J lost 5 bases, and 11 bases stayed unmatched. Germline-derived CDR1 and CDR2 are MNHEY and SMNVEV (reference sequence).

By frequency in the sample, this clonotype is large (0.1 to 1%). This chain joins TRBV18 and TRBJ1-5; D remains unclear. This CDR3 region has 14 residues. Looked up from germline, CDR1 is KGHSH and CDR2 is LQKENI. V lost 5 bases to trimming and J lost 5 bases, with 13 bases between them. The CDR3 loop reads CASSGRPRDQPQHF. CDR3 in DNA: TGTGCCAGCTCAGGACGCCCCCGGGATCAGCCCCAGCATTTT.

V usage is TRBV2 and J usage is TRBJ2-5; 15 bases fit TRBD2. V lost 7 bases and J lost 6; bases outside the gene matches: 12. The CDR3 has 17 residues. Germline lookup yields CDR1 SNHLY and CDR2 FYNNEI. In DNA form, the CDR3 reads TGTGCCAGCACCAAGGGACTAGCGGGGGGCCTTGCTAAGACCCAGTACTTC. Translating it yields CASTKGLAGGLAKTQYF.

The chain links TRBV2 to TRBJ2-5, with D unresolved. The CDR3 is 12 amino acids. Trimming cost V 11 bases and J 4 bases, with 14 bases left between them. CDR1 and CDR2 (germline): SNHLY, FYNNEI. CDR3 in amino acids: CAAAPGGETQYF. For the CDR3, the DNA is TGTGCCGCAGCCCCGGGTGGAGAGACCCAGTACTTC.

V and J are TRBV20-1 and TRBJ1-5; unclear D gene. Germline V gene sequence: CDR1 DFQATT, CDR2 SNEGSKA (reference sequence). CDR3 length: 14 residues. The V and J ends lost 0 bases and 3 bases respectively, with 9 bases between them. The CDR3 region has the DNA TGCAGTGCTAGAGATTCAACCTCCAATCAGCCCCAGCATTTT. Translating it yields CSARDSTSNQPQHF.

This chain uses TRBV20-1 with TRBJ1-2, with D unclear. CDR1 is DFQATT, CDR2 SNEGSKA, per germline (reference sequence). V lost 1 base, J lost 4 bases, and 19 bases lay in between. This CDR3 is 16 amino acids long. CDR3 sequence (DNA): TGCAGTGCTAGAGTTATCCGGACGCTGACGTCCTATGGCTACACCTTC. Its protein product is CSARVIRTLTSYGYTF.